This TCR delta chain was obtained from a study of γδ T cells in repeated Plasmodium falciparum infection. The germline CDR1 and CDR2 sequences are TSWWSYY and QGS. The length of the CDR3 is 18 residues. J lost 0 bases, V lost 5 bases, and 13 bases had no gene match. TCRdb re-processed the multiplex PCR reads using CATT. The sample lists under 60,000 delta-chain clones, 1.6% occurring once. This clone is classed as large. This sample also contains other DNA sequences that code for the same CDR3. Flow sorting of PBMC yielded separate Vgamma9/Vdelta2+ and Vdelta2-negative gammadelta T cell populations for bulk repertoire analysis.

Sequenced: gamma-delta T cells from blood. V gene TRDV1 combines with J gene TRDJ1; TRDD3 matches 9 bases. This receptor was obtained from a pool of human donors (malaria-infected and uninfected, not separated). The DNA for the CDR3 is TGTGCTCTTGGGCTCAGGAGAGGGGGATACTTGTACACCGATAAACTCATCTTT. The encoded protein is CALGLRRGGYLYTDKLIF.